A single sample gave rise to the 26 T cell receptor beta chains below, sequenced in a study of blood T cell repertoires in COVID-19. Measured with immunoSEQ multiplex PCR; TCRdb has only the in-frame clones, and not every one. This table holds 60,000 to 90,000 clones, less than 90% found once. The specimen was peripheral blood. These receptors came from a man aged 55 to 70 with active or convalescent COVID-19.

CDR3 in amino acids: CASGRLAGDTGELFF. DNA for the CDR3: TGCGCCAGCGGCCGACTAGCGGGGGACACCGGGGAGCTGTTTTTT. The V and J genes are TRBV5-1 and TRBJ2-2; 12 nucleotides line up with TRBD2. V shed 7 bases, J shed 3 bases, and the junction held 4 bases outside the gene matches. There are 15 residues in the CDR3. Per germline, CDR1 SGHRS and CDR2 YFSETQ.

The gene calls are TRBV11-3 and TRBJ1-1, with D maybe TRBD1 (6 bases). The ends were cut back, 6 bases at V and 4 bases at J, with 24 bases in the middle. Germline CDR1 and CDR2: SGHNT and YENEEA. This CDR3 is built from 17 residues. Here the CDR3 DNA reads TGTGCCAGCAGTCTACAGACAGGAGGACCCGCGGGCACTGAAGCTTTCTTT. Residues: CASSLQTGGPAGTEAFF.

This clone has a single count. The gene calls are TRBV7-2 and TRBJ1-2; maybe TRBD1 (5 bases). The CDR3 extends over 14 amino acids. V gave up 1 base and J gave up 6 bases, with 12 bases separating them. The germline CDR1 and CDR2 sequences are SGHTA and FQGNSA. This CDR3 reads CASSLVPAGHGYTF. The CDR3 nucleotides are TGTGCCAGCAGCTTAGTGCCGGCAGGGCATGGCTACACCTTC.

This chain uses TRBV2 with TRBJ2-4; 8 nucleotides match TRBD1. This CDR3 is 17 amino acids long. The V gene end was trimmed by 1 base and the J gene end by 1 base; junction bases not matched to a gene: 6. CDR1 is SNHLY and CDR2 is FYNNEI in the germline V gene. Here the CDR3 reads CASSEVGQGRAKNIQYF. CDR3 DNA sequence: TGTGCCAGCAGTGAAGTCGGACAGGGACGGGCCAAAAACATTCAGTACTTC.

This rearrangement joins TRBV4-2 to TRBJ1-2, with D perhaps matching TRBD1 (5 bases). V was trimmed by 4 bases and J by 7 bases, leaving 10 bases between them. Germline values: CDR1 LGHNA, CDR2 YNFKEQ. The CDR3 consists of 12 residues. The CDR3 reads CASSPDGAGYTF. Written as DNA, the CDR3 is TGTGCCAGCAGCCCTGATGGGGCTGGCTACACCTTC.

This clone was recorded only once. The rearrangement links TRBV7-9 to TRBJ1-2; 7 nucleotides line up with TRBD1. CDR1 and CDR2 from the germline V gene are SEHNR and FQNEAQ (reference sequence). Losses at the gene ends were 4 bases for V and 8 bases for J; bases not matched to a gene: 10. This CDR3 has 14 amino acids. This CDR3 reads CASSWRQGERGYTF. The CDR3 DNA reads TGTGCCAGCAGCTGGCGACAGGGTGAGAGGGGCTACACCTTC. The complete variable domain, with remaining parts taken from reference TRBV7-9 and TRBJ1-2, reads DTGVSQNPRHKITKRGQNVTFRCDPISEHNRLYWYRQTLGQGPEFLTYFQNEAQLEKSRLLSDRFSAERPKGSFSTLEIQRTEQGDSAMYLCASSWRQGERGYTFGSGTRLTVV.

This clone has just a few counts. V usage is TRBV7-6 and J usage is TRBJ2-7; TRBD1 is a possible D gene (6 bases). Germline V gives CDR1 SGHVS, CDR2 FNYEAQ. V was shortened by 0 bases and J by 3 bases, with 12 bases between the two germline ends. The CDR3 sequence is 15 residues long. The CDR3 nucleotides read TGTGCCAGCAGCTTAGCAGTGGGGGCCGTCTACGAGCAGTACTTC. This encodes CASSLAVGAVYEQYF.

The gene calls are TRBV15 and TRBJ1-4; D may be TRBD1 (6 bases). In germline, CDR1 is LNHNV, CDR2 YYDKDF (reference sequence). This CDR3 is built from 15 residues. Trimming removed 7 bases from V and 8 bases from J, with 20 bases in between. Here the CDR3 DNA reads TGTGCCACCACCAGCCTTATCGGCGGGGGCGAAAAACTGTTTTTT. It is translated as CATTSLIGGGEKLFF.

The chain has TRBV6-5 and TRBJ2-5; D is ambiguous. Germline V lookup: CDR1 MNHEY, CDR2 SVGAGI. V dropped 0 bases and J dropped 4 bases, with 12 bases sitting between them. This CDR3 region has 15 residues. The CDR3 DNA reads TGTGCCAGCAGTTACTCTCGGGTCACTGGAGAGACCCAGTACTTC. It encodes CASSYSRVTGETQYF.

The rearrangement joins TRBV3-1 (or the pseudogene TRBV3-2) to TRBJ2-7; 9 positions match TRBD1. The CDR3 contains 14 residues. V was pared by 5 bases and J by 3 bases, with 5 bases of the junction left unmatched. CDR1 and CDR2 (germline): LGHDT, YNNKEL (reference sequence). CDR3 sequence (DNA): TGTGCCAGCAGCAAACGGGACAGGGTCTACGAGCAGTACTTC. It codes for CASSKRDRVYEQYF.

The chain recombines TRBV6-5 with TRBJ1-4; TRBD1 matches 9 bases. V was clipped by 2 bases and J by 7 bases; unmatched bases: 8. This CDR3 has 16 amino acids. The germline V gene has CDR1 MNHEY and CDR2 SVGAGI. This CDR3 reads CASSYTTPGQGEKLFF. DNA for the CDR3: TGTGCCAGCAGTTACACTACTCCGGGACAGGGTGAAAAACTGTTTTTT.

The chain links TRBV6-5 to TRBJ2-7, with TRBD2 matching over 7 bases. This CDR3 is 13 amino acids long. Germline values: CDR1 MNHEY, CDR2 SVGAGI. Germline trimming cut 9 bases from V and 7 bases from J; bases unmatched to any gene: 12. The CDR3 spells CASTERGPLEQYF. The CDR3 nucleotides are TGTGCCAGTACCGAGCGGGGACCCCTGGAGCAGTACTTC.

This chain connects TRBV19 to TRBJ1-1; 11 positions agree with TRBD1. This CDR3 comprises 21 residues. Germline V CDR1 and CDR2: LNHDA, SQIVND (reference sequence). The ends lost 6 bases at V and 0 bases at J; junction bases unmatched: 21. The CDR3 sequence: CASRPPWTGGVGGPVNTEAFF. The CDR3 coding sequence is TGTGCCAGTAGACCACCCTGGACAGGGGGCGTCGGGGGGCCTGTGAACACTGAAGCTTTCTTT.

This clone was observed a single time. This chain connects TRBV19 to TRBJ1-2; 8 bases match TRBD1. The CDR3 is 15 residues long. Trimming removed 2 bases from V and 2 bases from J; junction bases left unmatched: 4. CDR1 is LNHDA and CDR2 is SQIVND in the germline V gene (reference sequence). The CDR3 bases are TGTGCCAGTAGTATACAGGGGGCGAAGAACTATGGCTACACCTTC. The encoded protein is CASSIQGAKNYGYTF. Full variable domain (outside the CDR3, taken from reference TRBV19 and TRBJ1-2): DGGITQSPKYLFRKEGQNVTLSCEQNLNHDAMYWYRQDPGQGLRLIYYSQIVNDFQKGDIAEGYSVSREKKESFPLTVTSAQKNPTAFYLCASSIQGAKNYGYTFGSGTRLTVV.

This rearrangement joins TRBV2 to TRBJ1-1, with a tentative D call TRBD1 (5 bases). In germline, CDR1 is SNHLY, CDR2 FYNNEI. The V end was cut by 7 bases, the J end by 5 bases, with 17 bases between. This CDR3 has 14 residues. The DNA for the CDR3 is TGTGCCAGCACCCAGTTGGGGGGAAAGACTGAAGCTTTCTTT. Its protein product is CASTQLGGKTEAFF.

The rearrangement uses TRBV27 and TRBJ2-2, with D perhaps matching TRBD1 (6 bases). The CDR3 consists of 14 residues. Germline loops: CDR1 MNHEY, CDR2 SMNVEV (reference sequence). With 7 bases removed from V and 1 base from J, the gap between germline ends came to 10 bases. The CDR3 nucleotides read TGTGCCAGCACTCGGACAGAGAACACCGGGGAGCTGTTTTTT. Translation gives CASTRTENTGELFF.

CDR3 sequence (DNA): TGTGCCAGCAGCTTAACTGGCGGGAGGTCTGGAAACACCATATATTTT. Its translation: CASSLTGGRSGNTIYF. This chain uses TRBV7-3 with TRBJ1-3; D remains unclear. This CDR3 region has 16 residues. V was pared by 0 bases and J by 1 base, with 10 bases between. CDR1 and CDR2 from the germline V gene are SGHTA and FQGTGA.

The chain links TRBV25-1 to TRBJ2-3; TRBD2 agrees at 13 bases. V dropped 4 bases and J dropped 0; count of bases not matched to a gene: 7. This CDR3 is built from 18 residues. CDR1 and CDR2 from the germline V gene are MGHDK and SYGVNS. The CDR3 nucleotides are TGTGCCAGCAGTGCCGGGACTAGCGGGGATCTCAGCACAGATACGCAGTATTTT. This translates into CASSAGTSGDLSTDTQYF.

The chain combines TRBV13 with TRBJ1-2; the match to TRBD1 covers 10 bases. V trimming: 5 bases; J trimming: 8 bases; junction bases outside the gene matches: 11. Germline lookup yields CDR1 PRHDT and CDR2 FYEKMQ (reference sequence). This CDR3 spans 15 amino acids. The CDR3 region has the DNA TGTGCCAGCAGCACAAACCCGGACAGGGGGAGGGGCTACACCTTC. It specifies CASSTNPDRGRGYTF.

This sequence joins TRBV30 and TRBJ2-5, with TRBD2 matching over 8 bases. V dropped 0 bases and J dropped 0; count of bases not matched to a gene: 6. This CDR3 comprises 16 residues. In germline, CDR1 is GTSNPN, CDR2 SVGIG (reference sequence). The CDR3 sequence is CAWSVDGGAYQETQYF. As DNA, the CDR3 is TGTGCCTGGAGTGTAGACGGGGGGGCGTACCAAGAGACCCAGTACTTC.

This clone was recorded only once. This rearrangement joins TRBV19 to TRBJ2-6; maybe TRBD2 (6 bases). Between the trimmed V and J ends, which lost 5 bases and 4 bases, there was a span of 12 bases. The germline CDR1 and CDR2 sequences are LNHDA and SQIVND (reference sequence). The CDR3 is made up of 15 amino acids. The CDR3 loop reads CASSGSRDGANVLTF. As DNA, the CDR3 is TGTGCCAGTAGTGGGTCGCGGGACGGGGCCAACGTCCTGACTTTC.

The chain has TRBV24-1 and TRBJ2-3, with 9 bases lining up with TRBD2. The V segment lost 3 bases and the J segment 1 base; nucleotides outside the gene matches: 4. The CDR3 is 16 amino acids. Germline CDR1 KGHDR, CDR2 SFDVKD. The CDR3 protein is CATSDGLASGTDTQYF. CDR3 DNA: TGTGCCACCAGTGATGGACTAGCGTCTGGCACAGATACGCAGTATTTT.

V and J are TRBV12-3 or TRBV12-4 and TRBJ1-2, with 7 bases lining up with TRBD1. Trimming cost V 3 bases and J 7 bases; bases outside gene matches: 5. The CDR3 runs 13 residues. The CDR3 coding sequence is TGTGCCAGCAGTTTCAAGACAGGGAGTGGCTACACCTTC. This sequence encodes CASSFKTGSGYTF.

The rearrangement uses TRBV9 and TRBJ1-1, with 8 nucleotides matching TRBD1. The CDR3 extends over 13 amino acids. CDR1 and CDR2 from the germline V gene are SGDLS and YYNGEE. V lost 4 bases to trimming and J lost 6 bases; unmatched junction nucleotides: 5. The CDR3 region is CASSPRTGSEAFF. The CDR3 region has the DNA TGTGCCAGCAGCCCCCGGACAGGGTCTGAAGCTTTCTTT.

V gene TRBV19 combines with J gene TRBJ2-1; D possibly corresponds to TRBD1 (6 bases). The V gene lost 3 bases and the J gene lost 6 bases, with 15 bases spanning the gap. This CDR3 spans 15 amino acids. CDR1 LNHDA and CDR2 SQIVND come from the germline V gene (reference sequence). The CDR3 here is CASSIGGARGNEQFF. The CDR3, as DNA: TGTGCCAGTAGTATTGGTGGGGCCAGGGGCAATGAGCAGTTCTTC.

The chain carries TRBV19 and TRBJ2-6; the match to TRBD1 covers 7 bases. Germline values: CDR1 LNHDA, CDR2 SQIVND (reference sequence). Losses at the gene ends were 1 base for V and 4 bases for J; bases not matched to a gene: 4. The length of the CDR3 is 16 residues. CDR3 in DNA: TGTGCCAGTAGTATAGGACAGGGTTCCGGGGCCAACGTCCTGACTTTC. Protein product: CASSIGQGSGANVLTF.